The 6 T cell receptor beta chains reported below all come from one sample, sequenced in a study of blood T cell repertoires in COVID-19. The data were produced by immunoSEQ multiplex PCR, yet TCRdb's version contains in-frame clones alone and is incomplete. The data show over 300,000 clones, 65% to 90% seen once. The sequenced sample consisted of PBMCs or T cells enriched from blood (not recorded which). The receptors come from a woman aged 18-35 years who had recovered from COVID-19.

The chain recombines TRBV7-8 with TRBJ2-3; D possibly corresponds to TRBD1 (5 bases). CDR3 size: 14 residues. The V end lost 5 bases, the J end lost 2 bases, and 11 bases lay between the germline ends. Per the germline V gene, CDR1 is SGHVS and CDR2 is FQNEAQ. Here the CDR3 reads CASSPVTATDTQYF. As DNA, the CDR3 is TGTGCCAGCAGCCCAGTGACAGCCACAGATACGCAGTATTTT.

The chain recombines TRBV7-8 with TRBJ1-1; no firm D call. The CDR3 consists of 13 residues. CDR1 is SGHVS, CDR2 FQNEAQ, per germline. Trimming cost V 3 bases and J 1 base, with 6 bases left between them. This chain's CDR3 is CASSLGANTEAFF. DNA for the CDR3: TGTGCCAGCAGCTTGGGAGCGAACACTGAAGCTTTCTTT. Full variable domain (missing parts from reference TRBV7-8 and TRBJ1-1): GAGVSQSPRYKVAKRGQDVALRCDPISGHVSLFWYQQALGQGPEFLTYFQNEAQLDKSGLPSDRFFAERPEGSVSTLKIQRTQQEDSAVYLCASSLGANTEAFFGQGTRLTVV.

CDR3 protein: CASRPLGGYNSPLHF. CDR3 sequence (DNA): TGTGCCAGCAGGCCCCTCGGGGGGTATAATTCACCCCTCCACTTT. This chain uses TRBV6-6 with TRBJ1-6; D may be TRBD1 (5 bases). V lost 6 bases and J lost 4, with 13 bases in between. The CDR3 runs 15 residues. The germline V gene has CDR1 MNHNY and CDR2 SVGAGI (reference sequence).

This rearrangement joins TRBV5-1 to TRBJ2-7, with a weak D call TRBD2 (5 bases). Germline V gives CDR1 SGHRS, CDR2 YFSETQ. The V end lost 3 bases, the J end lost 2 bases, and 12 bases lay between the germline ends. The CDR3 is 14 residues long. The CDR3 is CASSSPTGTYEQYF. Written as DNA, the CDR3 is TGCGCCAGCAGCTCCCCGACGGGAACCTACGAGCAGTACTTC.

This rearrangement joins TRBV30 to TRBJ1-5; the D gene is possibly TRBD1 (5 bases). V lost 2 bases, J lost 3 bases, and 20 bases lay in between. CDR1 GTSNPN and CDR2 SVGIG come from the germline V gene (reference sequence). CDR3 length equals 17 residues. CDR3: CAWSSRRGVASNQPQHF. The CDR3 bases are TGTGCCTGGAGTAGTAGGAGGGGAGTGGCTTCCAATCAGCCCCAGCATTTT.

This chain links TRBV18 with TRBJ1-5; 7 bases fit TRBD1. The CDR3 covers 14 residues. The J segment lost 3 bases and the V segment lost 3 bases, leaving 2 bases of the junction unmatched. Germline CDR1 KGHSH, CDR2 LQKENI. The CDR3 here is CASSPGQVNQPQHF. DNA of the CDR3: TGTGCCAGCTCACCCGGACAGGTCAATCAGCCCCAGCATTTT.